A single T cell receptor beta chain is shown here with its context. The target antigen is unknown. TCRdb keeps only in-frame clones here, not all; method: immunoSEQ multiplex PCR. The sample lists tens of thousands of clones; 83% were seen once. This sample stems from a study of radiotherapy plus CTLA-4 blockade in lung cancer. Turning to the study itself: Objective responses were documented in about 18% of patients, with disease control in roughly 30%.

The V and J ends lost 6 bases and 10 bases, in that order; junction bases with no gene match: 20. This CDR3 spans 17 amino acids. Germline V gene data show CDR1 as MDHEN and CDR2 as SYDVKM. Overall study findings and caveats: Together with interferon-beta, which increased in serum after radiation, early dynamic changes in blood T cell clones were reportedly the best predictors of response. Radiotherapy plus ipilimumab was followed by expansion in blood of tumor-derived TCR clones.

This sequence was found in a human donor with non-small cell lung cancer who had stable disease on radiotherapy plus ipilimumab. The sample was peripheral blood, taken from a patient treated with radiotherapy plus ipilimumab. The rearrangement uses TRBV28 and TRBJ1-4, with 7 bases aligning to TRBD1. Here the CDR3 reads CASRLNPGQDTSGKLFF. As DNA, the CDR3 is TGTGCCAGCAGACTGAACCCCGGACAGGATACCTCTGGAAAACTGTTTTTT.